This T cell receptor beta chain appears in the sequencing data of a study of neurological immune-mediated disorders. General study findings and limits: Levels of TCR clonal expansion peaked in HTLV-1-associated myelopathy and reached their lowest in multiple sclerosis, under those of healthy controls.

This CDR3 has 15 residues. In germline, CDR1 is MNHNY, CDR2 SVGAGI (reference sequence). V was pared by 5 bases and J by 4 bases, with 15 bases between. The unsorted libraries were made from 2 million PBMCs kept at -80 C. TCRdb called the 5' RACE reads again in MiXCR, with one record for every CDR3 protein. This sample yields 40,000 to 50,000 distinct CDR3 sequences, of which roughly 2% are seen a single time; approximately 2.3% belongs to the top ten. This clonotype was picked up many times. What it binds is not known. This TCR came from a woman between 35 and 50 years old with multiple sclerosis. Sequenced: PBMCs. V is TRBV6-6 and J is TRBJ1-3, with unresolved D. The chain's CDR3 is CASSPLVWPGNTIYF. The CDR3 region has the DNA TGTGCCAGCAGTCCCCTCGTGTGGCCGGGAAACACCATATATTTT.